These T cell receptor beta chains were read from a single sample in a study of PD-1 blockade in classical Hodgkin lymphoma. Some clones are missing from TCRdb's copy, which holds only in-frame ones; the method was immunoSEQ multiplex PCR. The sample yields about 24,000 clones, roughly 89% seen once. The specimen was CD4+ T cells from blood. All receptors derive from a human donor with classical Hodgkin lymphoma. CDR3s include the opening cysteine and the closing phenylalanine or tryptophan. A D gene is named only where the DNA matches it firmly. The size entry is marked missing in some rows and otherwise reads once, few, many or a size class.

clone_size | j_call | v_call | cdr3_length | d_call | cdr3_aa | cdr3_nt
- | TRBJ1-4 | TRBV4-1 | 14 | - | CASGRARTNEKLFF | TGCGCCAGCGGGCGGGCGAGGACTAATGAAAAACTGTTTTTT
- | TRBJ1-4 | TRBV28 | 16 | - | CASSRTGKGTNEKLFF | TGTGCCAGCAGCCGAACAGGGAAGGGAACTAATGAAAAACTGTTTTTT
- | TRBJ2-3 | TRBV6-6 | 14 | TRBD1 | CASTQQGAGDTQYF | TGTGCCAGCACACAACAGGGGGCAGGAGATACGCAGTATTTT
- | TRBJ2-7 | TRBV7-9 | 15 | TRBD1 | CASSSDRDRGYEQYF | TGTGCCAGCAGTTCGGACCGGGACAGGGGTTACGAGCAGTACTTC
- | TRBJ2-7 | TRBV6-9 | 16 | - | CASSYSSGHPRGEQYF | TGTGCCAGCAGTTATTCGAGCGGGCACCCTAGAGGGGAGCAGTACTTC
once | TRBJ2-7 | TRBV27 | 15 | - | CASSTLGGTDPPQYF | TGTGCCAGCAGTACCCTAGGGGGGACCGATCCCCCCCAGTACTTC
once | TRBJ1-1 | TRBV10-3 | 13 | - | CATLTGMNTEAFF | TGTGCCACCTTAACAGGAATGAACACTGAAGCTTTCTTT
- | TRBJ2-3 | TRBV5-1 | 16 | TRBD2 | CASSAGLAGGTDTQYF | TGCGCCAGCAGCGCCGGACTAGCGGGGGGGACAGATACGCAGTATTTT
- | TRBJ2-3 | TRBV6-9 | 17 | - | CASSSHRFLLGTDTQYF | TGTGCCAGCAGTTCCCATCGATTCCTTCTCGGCACAGATACGCAGTATTTT
- | TRBJ1-5 | TRBV10-3 | 14 | - | CAIRRGEGNQPQHF | TGTGCCATTCGACGCGGGGAGGGGAATCAGCCCCAGCATTTT
- | TRBJ2-1 | TRBV19 | 20 | TRBD2 | CASSIRLLAGGLISYNEQFF | TGTGCCAGTAGTATAAGGCTACTAGCGGGGGGGCTAATCTCCTACAATGAGCAGTTCTTC
- | TRBJ2-3 | TRBV11-3 | 14 | - | CASSEGHITDTQYF | TGTGCCAGCAGCGAAGGACACATCACAGATACGCAGTATTTT
few | TRBJ1-2 | TRBV11-2 | 13 | - | CASSLDGVRGYTF | TGTGCCAGCAGCTTAGACGGGGTCCGAGGCTACACCTTC
- | TRBJ1-2 | TRBV11-2 | 17 | TRBD1 | CASSSSGDRIINYGYTF | TGTGCCAGCAGCTCGAGCGGGGACAGGATTATCAACTATGGCTACACCTTC
- | TRBJ1-4 | TRBV19 | 15 | - | CASSIRPRTDEKLFF | TGTGCCAGTAGTATTAGGCCGCGGACGGACGAAAAACTGTTTTTT
- | TRBJ2-7 | TRBV9 | 15 | - | CASSVTTGASYEQYF | TGTGCCAGCAGCGTAACCACGGGGGCGAGCTACGAGCAGTACTTC
- | TRBJ2-7 | TRBV29-1 | 11 | - | CSVSGAYEQYF | TGCAGCGTCTCCGGGGCCTACGAGCAGTACTTC
- | TRBJ1-3 | TRBV10-1 | 17 | - | CASSESGGSGTGNTIYF | TGCGCCAGCAGTGAAAGCGGTGGATCCGGGACTGGAAACACCATATATTTT
- | TRBJ2-7 | TRBV27 | 15 | - | CASSYKESEGYEQYF | TGTGCCAGCAGTTACAAGGAATCGGAGGGCTACGAGCAGTACTTC
once | TRBJ2-7 | TRBV5-4 | 15 | TRBD1 | CASSLGGQSNYEQYF | TGTGCCAGCAGCTTGGGGGGACAGTCCAACTACGAGCAGTACTTC
- | TRBJ1-5 | TRBV5-1 | 14 | - | CASSLFGTGQPQHF | TGCGCCAGCAGCTTGTTTGGGACGGGGCAGCCCCAGCATTTT
- | TRBJ2-5 | TRBV11-2 | 16 | - | CASSLVAGRYQETQYF | TGTGCCAGCAGCTTAGTTGCTGGCAGGTACCAAGAGACCCAGTACTTC
- | TRBJ1-1 | TRBV19 | 14 | - | CASSISRGGTEAFF | TGTGCCAGTAGTATATCCAGGGGAGGCACTGAAGCTTTCTTT
once | TRBJ2-1 | TRBV9 | 14 | - | CASSVRSQNNEQFF | TGTGCCAGCAGCGTACGTTCACAAAACAATGAGCAGTTCTTC
- | TRBJ2-1 | TRBV4-3 | 13 | - | CASSHPRGDEQFF | TGCGCCAGCAGCCACCCAAGGGGTGATGAGCAGTTCTTC
- | TRBJ1-1 | TRBV18 | 17 | TRBD1 | CASSLATGGAGNTEAFF | TGTGCCAGCTCGTTGGCCACAGGGGGCGCAGGGAACACTGAAGCTTTCTTT
- | TRBJ2-2 | TRBV5-4 | 13 | - | CASSLGSTGELFF | TGTGCCAGCAGCTTGGGTAGCACCGGGGAGCTGTTTTTT
- | TRBJ2-1 | TRBV19 | 13 | - | CASSIGQYNEQFF | TGTGCCAGTAGTATAGGACAATACAATGAGCAGTTCTTC
- | TRBJ2-7 | TRBV19 | 13 | - | CASSIDRDYEQYF | TGTGCCAGTAGTATAGACCGAGACTACGAGCAGTACTTC
- | TRBJ1-4 | TRBV28 | 15 | - | CASSLPGSLNEKLFF | TGTGCCAGCAGTTTACCGGGGAGCCTCAATGAAAAACTGTTTTTT
- | TRBJ1-1 | TRBV6-1 | 10 | - | CASTAREAFF | TGTGCCAGCACTGCCAGGGAAGCTTTCTTT
- | TRBJ2-2 | TRBV10-2 | 14 | TRBD1 | CASRGQVNTGELFF | TGCGCCAGCAGGGGACAGGTGAACACCGGGGAGCTGTTTTTT
- | TRBJ1-4 | TRBV7-9 | 16 | TRBD1 | CASSSTTGGAGDKLFF | TGTGCCAGCAGCTCCACAACAGGGGGCGCAGGGGATAAACTGTTTTTT
- | TRBJ1-1 | TRBV15 | 15 | - | CATSQRVGGVTEAFF | TGTGCCACCAGTCAGCGGGTGGGGGGTGTCACTGAAGCTTTCTTT
- | TRBJ1-1 | TRBV5-4 | 15 | - | CASSLPSGKNTEAFF | TGTGCCAGCAGTCTCCCCTCGGGAAAGAACACTGAAGCTTTCTTT
- | TRBJ1-1 | TRBV5-1 | 13 | - | CASSPRQLSEAFF | TGCGCCAGCAGCCCCCGCCAACTGAGTGAAGCTTTCTTT
- | TRBJ2-1 | TRBV29-1 | 13 | - | CSVEGPGENEQFF | TGCAGCGTTGAAGGGCCAGGGGAGAATGAGCAGTTCTTC
- | TRBJ2-5 | TRBV27 | 17 | TRBD1 | CASSLYGPGTGGETQYF | TGTGCCAGCAGTTTATACGGACCCGGGACAGGGGGCGAGACCCAGTACTTC
- | TRBJ2-5 | TRBV11-2 | 15 | - | CASRLRDTGQETQYF | TGTGCCAGCAGGTTGCGGGACACCGGCCAAGAGACCCAGTACTTC
- | TRBJ2-5 | TRBV19 | 13 | - | CASSIAFLATQYF | TGTGCCAGTAGTATAGCGTTCCTCGCGACCCAGTACTTC
- | TRBJ1-2 | TRBV6-6 | 12 | TRBD1 | CVSRDRGLGYTF | TGTGTCAGCAGAGACAGGGGGCTTGGCTACACCTTC
- | TRBJ2-7 | TRBV5-1 | 14 | TRBD1 | CASSASGTGREQYF | TGCGCCAGCAGCGCCTCCGGGACAGGGCGCGAGCAGTACTTC
- | TRBJ2-7 | TRBV7-9 | 13 | - | CASSLRAQGQQYF | TGTGCCAGCAGTCTCCGGGCCCAAGGACAGCAGTACTTC
- | TRBJ2-2 | TRBV28 | 17 | - | CASSFVYRFANTGELFF | TGTGCCAGCAGTTTTGTTTACAGGTTCGCGAACACCGGGGAGCTGTTTTTT
- | TRBJ1-5 | TRBV6-1 | 18 | TRBD1 | CASSEQVWTGLSNQPQHF | TGTGCCAGCAGTGAACAAGTTTGGACAGGGTTAAGCAATCAGCCCCAGCATTTT
- | TRBJ1-6 | TRBV5-1 | 17 | - | CASSSRARGAFFSPLHF | TGCGCCAGCAGCTCTAGGGCTCGGGGGGCCTTTTTTTCACCCCTCCACTTT
- | TRBJ2-5 | TRBV7-2 | 15 | TRBD2 | CASRGLAGDQETQYF | TGTGCCAGCAGAGGACTAGCGGGCGACCAAGAGACCCAGTACTTC
- | TRBJ1-1 | TRBV5-1 | 15 | TRBD1 | CASSLVVGTVSEAFF | TGCGCCAGCAGCTTGGTCGTCGGGACAGTCTCTGAAGCTTTCTTT
- | TRBJ1-3 | TRBV10-3 | 16 | TRBD1 | CAIKSSGGDSGNTIYF | TGTGCCATCAAATCTTCAGGGGGCGACTCTGGAAACACCATATATTTT